This TCR beta chain emerged from a study of CD8 T cells in Susac syndrome. The CDR3 covers 18 residues. Germline V gene data show CDR1 as DFQATT and CDR2 as SNEGSKA (reference sequence). With 3 bases clipped from V and 2 bases from J, the junction kept 16 bases outside the gene matches. TCR beta sequencing covered blood CD8+ and CD4+ T cells. Diagnostic criteria defined recently for definite or probable disease were met by the Susac syndrome patients. Isolation of CD8+ and CD4+ T cells was performed negatively, whereas enrichment of TEMRA cells was done by FACS. Random hexamers served to reverse transcribe roughly 0.45 to 1 ug RNA. TCRdb re-called the immunoSEQ multiplex PCR reads with MiXCR, one entry per CDR3 protein. In the table there are roughly 80,000 distinct CDR3 sequences, about 93% of which are singletons.

The J gene is TRBJ1-2, the V gene TRBV20-1; 9 positions agree with TRBD1. The receptor was isolated from a human donor with Susac syndrome. The sequencing sample was made of CD4+ T cells from PBMCs. The CDR3 loop reads CSASSFRDRALLNYGYTF. As DNA, the CDR3 is TGCAGTGCTAGCTCATTTCGGGACAGGGCCTTATTAAACTATGGCTACACCTTC.